This entry concerns a single T cell receptor beta chain. This specimen belongs to a study of blood T cell repertoires in COVID-19. For the study at large: Sources were T cells, B-cell-depleted T cells, or PBMCs; the material itself was cDNA or gDNA.

Germline V gives CDR1 SEHNR, CDR2 FQNEAQ (reference sequence). Trimming cost V 5 bases and J 0 bases; bases outside gene matches: 2. The CDR3 runs 14 residues. Donors in Cohort 3 counted as recovered after two negative PCRs, clearance, or symptom resolution. Assay: immunoSEQ multiplex PCR; the TCRdb copy retains only in-frame clones and omits some. Here the sample spans approximately 300,000 clones, about nine tenths being singletons. The sample taken for sequencing was PBMCs or T cells enriched from blood (not recorded which). The TCR originated in a man aged 55 to 70 who had recovered from COVID-19. This chain links TRBV7-9 with TRBJ1-1; 8 bases agree with TRBD1. The CDR3 reads CASSLTGVNTEAFF. CDR3 nucleotides: TGTGCCAGCAGCCTGACAGGGGTGAACACTGAAGCTTTCTTT. Complete variable domain (other parts from reference TRBV7-9 and TRBJ1-1): DTGVSQNPRHKITKRGQNVTFRCDPISEHNRLYWYRQTLGQGPEFLTYFQNEAQLEKSRLLSDRFSAERPKGSFSTLEIQRTEQGDSAMYLCASSLTGVNTEAFFGQGTRLTVV.